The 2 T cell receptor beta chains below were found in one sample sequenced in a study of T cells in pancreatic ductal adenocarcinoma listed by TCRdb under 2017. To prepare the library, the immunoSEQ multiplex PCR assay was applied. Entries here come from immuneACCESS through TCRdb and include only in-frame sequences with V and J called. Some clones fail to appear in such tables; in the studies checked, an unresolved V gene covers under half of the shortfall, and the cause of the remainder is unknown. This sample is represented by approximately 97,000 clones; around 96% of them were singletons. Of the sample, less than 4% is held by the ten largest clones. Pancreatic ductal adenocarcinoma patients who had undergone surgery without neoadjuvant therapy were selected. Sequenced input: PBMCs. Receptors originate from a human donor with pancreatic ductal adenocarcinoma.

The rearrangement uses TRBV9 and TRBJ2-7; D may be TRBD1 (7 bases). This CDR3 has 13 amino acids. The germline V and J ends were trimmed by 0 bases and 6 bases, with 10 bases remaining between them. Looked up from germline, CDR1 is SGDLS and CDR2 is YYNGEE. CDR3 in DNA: TGTGCCAGCAGCGTAGGACAGGGAGGCGAGCAGTACTTC. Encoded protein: CASSVGQGGEQYF.

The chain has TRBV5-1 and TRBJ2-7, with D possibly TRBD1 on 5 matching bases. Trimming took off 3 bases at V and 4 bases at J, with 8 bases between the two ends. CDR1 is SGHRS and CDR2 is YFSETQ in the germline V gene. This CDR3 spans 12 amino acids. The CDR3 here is CASSSTDYEQYF. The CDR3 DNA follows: TGCGCCAGCAGCTCGACAGATTACGAGCAGTACTTC.